Described below is a single T cell receptor beta chain sequence and its context. In the authors' methods: Cell counts per sample came from amplifying reference gene primers. Generated by immunoSEQ multiplex PCR, the TCRdb table keeps only in-frame clones and is missing some. Clone size and V and J calls were adopted from that table, with D and trimming inferred from the DNA. The profile shows 150,000 to 200,000 clones, 88% of them singletons. This sample was taken from a study of blood T cell repertoires in COVID-19. Study context: COVID-19 samples from acute and convalescent phases originated in the United States, Italy and Spain. Sample material is recorded as cDNA or gDNA derived from T cells, B-cell-depleted T cells, or PBMCs.

Deletions cut 8 bases from V and 4 bases from J, with 10 bases between. Germline lookup yields CDR1 LNHDA and CDR2 SQIVND (reference sequence). This CDR3 spans 12 amino acids. Sequencing was carried out using peripheral blood. The chain links TRBV19 to TRBJ2-3; no reliable D call. The clonotype was recovered from a human donor in a cohort sampled during active COVID-19. The DNA of the CDR3 is TGTGCCAGTCGAGGTCGGTCAGATACGCAGTATTTT. Translated, it gives CASRGRSDTQYF.